This T cell receptor beta chain was sequenced in a study of cytomegalovirus exposure and HLA in healthy donors (dated by TCRdb to the late 2010s). Regarding the research as a whole: In an earlier analysis of roughly 500 of the donors, about 270 Gb of sequence data and some 100 million unique TCR beta sequences from some 170 million T cells were reported. About 300 gigabases of sequencing data and roughly 90 million unique TCR sequences were included in an early release covering roughly 600 HLA-typed donors. The genetic ancestry cluster associated with self-reported Caucasian donors included roughly four fifths of the roughly 380 genotyped donors. The study was designed to test whether signatures of past pathogen exposure could be identified by cataloging public T cell receptors. The study profiled the T cell repertoires of hundreds of subjects by immunosequencing and related them to cytomegalovirus serostatus. Along with the roughly 670-subject first cohort, a separate validation cohort of over a hundred different subjects was used. To predict cytomegalovirus infection status, the study combined high-throughput TCR immunosequencing, statistical association of individual TCRs with disease status, and machine learning. A later analysis re-analyzed previously published TCR beta repertoires from about 730 donors and added high-resolution HLA genotyping to study TCR occurrence patterns. Rather than drawing on any new phenotypic data, the later analysis identified candidate immune exposures from TCR beta sequences and the way those sequences occurred across donors. An earlier analysis of 587 of the donors applied high-throughput TCR beta sequencing to assess whether each TCR beta V gene segment acted as functional or pseudogenic. Donor age, sex, ethnicity and CMV serostatus were collected together with the repertoire data. In a later genetic analysis, genome-wide SNP genotypes for about 65% of the 666 donors were used, and that subset was treated as a discovery cohort. Every discovery cohort repertoire had been produced on one sequencing platform. HLA typing included class I and class II loci at four-digit resolution. Typing coverage varied by locus: roughly 629-630 donors for A, B, C, DRB1 and DQB1; approximately 520 for DQA1; more than 600 for DPA1; around 490 for DPB1. Four to six DR-DQ haplotypes were handled as single units for association and clustering because linkage in the cohort was strong. Among 300 to 450 genotyped donors of the cohort, an average of approximately 250,000 unique TCR beta nucleotide sequences were sequenced per donor, around 20% of them non-productive. Overall results and qualifications from the work: Strong co-occurrence of HLA alleles, especially DR and DQ, made assigning TCR associations to individual alleles difficult. A cluster of highly shared sequence variants was judged likely to represent a technical artifact of the sequencing pipeline. Immune exposure information for the cohort was limited to CMV serostatus. A few of the identified cytomegalovirus-associated TCR beta chains were confirmed in vitro to be specific for cytomegalovirus antigens. It was suggested by the authors that the approach could potentially be generalized to other disease states and immunological phenotypes. In the study, around 160 TCR beta chains were listed as associated with cytomegalovirus. Some IMGT-functional V segments, including TRBV6-2 and TRBV6-3, could not be told apart with the 87-base-pair reads, so those segments were excluded. At a false discovery rate of 0.05, a later analysis linked under 20,000 TCR beta sequences to specific HLA alleles. Because counts were too low, roughly 17 rarely observed V segments, including chromosome 9 orphons, were left out of the earlier analysis of a few hundred of the donors. In an earlier analysis of 587 of the donors, most TCR beta V segments appeared in productive rearrangements about 87% or about 30% of the time, broadly matching IMGT annotations. According to a later analysis, TCR association rates differed among HLA loci, with DRB1 alleles showing the most associated TCRs and HLA-C alleles showing the fewest. Because HLA typing was unavailable for some donors at each locus, only the typed subset was used in association tests. In a later analysis, several top co-occurrence clusters were reported to appear linked to parvovirus B19, influenza, CMV and Epstein-Barr virus. Compared with the approximately 710-donor mean, donors in an Asian-associated ancestry cluster had fewer N-insertions in productive TCRs, according to a later genetic analysis. V-gene and J-gene trimming of TCR beta chains was associated with a missense DCLRE1C variant in a later genetic analysis, and the association was replicated in an independent cohort. In a later analysis, HLA-associated TCR beta chains showed more clonal expansion and lower generation probabilities than non-associated chains that were equally common. In this cohort, only TCR beta chains were sequenced, and detectable features were limited by the absence of alpha or paired-chain data. Roughly uniform sequencing depth across donors was assumed in presence/absence analyses, although this assumption may not hold. Linkage disequilibrium might explain the correlated functional status among segregating V segments, but an unknown experimental factor could not be ruled out. A later analysis found that most CMV-associated TCR beta chains appeared HLA-restricted, with HLA associations seemingly driven largely by CMV exposure. Most TCR sequences were observed very rarely across donors, whereas some public TCRs were present in many individuals. The classifier was reported to diagnose cytomegalovirus status with high specificity and sensitivity in both the original cohort and the validation cohort. A further reported finding was that TCR beta sequences accurately predicted the HLA-A and HLA-B alleles for most subjects in the first cohort.

The cohort comprised hundreds of healthy bone marrow donors. At the time of sampling, every cohort member was nominally healthy, though immune exposures that went unrecorded were likely present. The donor was CMV seropositive and was included in the group of 250 to 350 seropositive cohort members. A peripheral blood sample was collected from each donor, and TCR beta sequencing was performed on peripheral blood mononuclear cells. Genomic DNA was extracted from the blood cell samples with the Qiagen DNeasy Blood Extraction Kit. For this clone: Its antigen has not been determined. The record has no base qualities; no much larger clone is one base away.

From a lookup of the germline V gene (reference sequence), CDR1 and CDR2 are LNHDA and SQIVND. The CDR3 numbers 12 residues from cysteine through phenylalanine. This entry keeps only the CDR3 DNA: 36 bases, framed from base 1. Between the V and J ends, shortened by 7 bases and 1 base respectively, the junction contains 7 bases. Receptor libraries were prepared by the immunoSEQ multiplex PCR assay. For the multiplex PCR, a mixture combining 60 forward primers for TCR Vbeta segments and 13 reverse primers for TCR Jbeta segments was used. A multiplex PCR assay on genomic DNA amplified the CDR3 region of rearranged TCR beta genes. Amplified TCR beta libraries were sequenced as 87-base-pair reads on the Illumina HiSeq System. The study's own analysis went as follows. A later analysis counted 75 million to 100 million unique TCR beta chains across the 666 repertoires, and 10 million to 11 million of these chains were shared by at least two donors. A nearest-neighbor algorithm error-corrected the raw reads and collapsed the reads into unique sequences, merging closely related sequences to remove PCR and sequencing errors. To assign V, D and J gene segments, CDR3 sequences were aligned to IMGT reference sequences. For a sequence to be retained, at least a six-nucleotide match to both a V gene segment and a J gene segment was required. Rearrangements were classified as productive when the CDR3 lacked stop codons and remained in frame with V and J, and all other rearrangements were classified as non-productive. CDR3 was defined by IMGT convention, running from the second conserved V-encoded cysteine to the conserved J-encoded phenylalanine. Sequences without an unambiguous match to a single V gene segment were excluded from the earlier analysis of almost 600 of the donors. An earlier analysis of a few hundred of the donors classified V segments as functional when productive rearrangements were above 56.7% and as segregating when the standard deviation between donors was above 5%. A statistical classification framework was built for diagnosing cytomegalovirus status from the catalog of TCR beta chain sequences. V and J gene assignment, in a later analysis, came from comparing TCR nucleotide sequences with IMGT/GENE-DB human TR gene sequences. The TCRdist pipeline was used in a later analysis to assign CDR3 sequences and most-parsimonious VDJ recombination scenarios. In a later analysis, every TCR beta chain was defined by the combination of its CDR3 amino acid sequence and its V-gene family, and reads without a unique V-gene family were dropped. A later analysis removed 592 highly shared, low-generation-probability nucleotide sequences to deal with suspected cross-contamination and a sequencing artifact. In a later analysis, a clonal expansion index was calculated for each public chain from normalized within-repertoire ranks of inferred template counts. In a later analysis, generation probabilities were computed with a VDJ recombination model fitted to out-of-frame rearrangements, and the resulting probabilities were checked against IGoR. A later analysis scored TCR-TCR, TCR-HLA and TCR-CMV co-occurrence with hypergeometric tests, applying a repertoire-size bias correction to TCR pairs. To estimate false discovery rates, a later analysis permuted the HLA or CMV assignments 20 times. In a later analysis, co-occurring TCRs were grouped using DBSCAN, with TCRdist sequence similarity added in when clustering inside HLA-allele-positive subsets. For co-occurrence clustering, repertoires with fewer than 30,000 or more than 120,000 public chains were excluded, along with roughly five repertoires with anomalous nucleotide sharing. Sourced from immuneACCESS, this table was stored by TCRdb with only in-frame sequences that have V and J called. A share of the clones is absent; for the studies checked, an unresolved V gene accounts for under half, and the remainder has no known explanation. For V, J and clone size, that table is used; D and trimming come from the DNA. This sample lists 150,000 or so clones; 70% to 80% were detected once. About 13% of the sample is taken by the ten largest.

The sample taken for sequencing was PBMCs. The receptor chain draws on TRBV19 and TRBJ1-1; a confident D gene designation cannot be given. The receptor's source is a young man in good health and CMV-seropositive. The CDR3 protein is CASKNRNTEAFF. The DNA is as follows: TGTGCCAGTAAAAACAGGAACACTGAAGCTTTCTTT.